Listed below are T cell receptor beta chains from one sample, sequenced in a study of T-cell memory formation after mild COVID-19. TCRdb re-called the 5' RACE reads through MiXCR, storing one row per CDR3 protein. The table records about 270,000 distinct CDR3 sequences, roughly 17% of them present only once. Sequencing was done on a sample of PBMCs or a T cell subset sorted from them (not recorded which). The receptors derive from a man aged 18 to 35 who had mild COVID-19 (a few samples of this study predate the infection). Cell type and time point are not known. Both conserved end residues are part of each CDR3. A D gene is named only where the DNA matches it firmly. Clone size appears in some rows only: once, few, many, or a class for an expanded clone.

J | D | V | size | DNA | CDR3
TRBJ2-3 | NA | TRBV5-5 | many | TGTGCCAGCAGCGAGACGTGGGTGAGCGGGGATACGCAGTATTTT | CASSETWVSGDTQYF
TRBJ2-2 | NA | TRBV14 | NA | TGTGCCAGCAGCCAAGAGTGGGAGCTGTTTTTT | CASSQEWELFF
TRBJ2-7 | TRBD2 | TRBV2 | NA | TGTGCCAGCAGTGGACTAGCGAGCTCCTACGAGCAGTACTTC | CASSGLASSYEQYF
TRBJ2-1 | NA | TRBV3-1 | NA | TGTGCCAGCAGCCAGGGCGGGGGCACCTACAATGAGCAGTTCTTC | CASSQGGGTYNEQFF
TRBJ2-2 | NA | TRBV12-3/TRBV12-4 | once | TGTGCCAGCAGTTTAGTGTCAGCTACCGGGGAGCTGTTTTTT | CASSLVSATGELFF
TRBJ2-7 | TRBD2 | TRBV11-2 | many | TGTGCCAGCGGACTAGCGGGGGGCCGAAGTGATTACTACGAGCAGTACTTC | CASGLAGGRSDYYEQYF
TRBJ2-5 | TRBD2 | TRBV6-6 | few | TGTGCCAGCAGCCCCGGGGGAGGGTCAGAGACCCAGTACTTC | CASSPGGGSETQYF
TRBJ2-3 | NA | TRBV7-2 | NA | TGTGCCAGCAGCCGGGATAGAGATACGCAGTATTTT | CASSRDRDTQYF
TRBJ1-4 | TRBD1 | TRBV25-1 | NA | TGTGCCAGCAGTGATCCTCCGGGACAGGGGGAAGAAAAACTGTTTTTT | CASSDPPGQGEEKLFF
TRBJ2-7 | TRBD2 | TRBV9 | many | TGTGCCAGCAGCGAAGGTCTAGCGGGGGGGCCGTACGAGCAGTACTTC | CASSEGLAGGPYEQYF
TRBJ1-2 | NA | TRBV9 | few | TGTGCCAGCAGCGCTTCCGGGACCTCCGATAGCTACACCTTC | CASSASGTSDSYTF
TRBJ2-1 | NA | TRBV12-3/TRBV12-4 | NA | TGTGCCAGCAGTTCCTCTACAGTCTCCTACAATGAGCAGTTCTTC | CASSSSTVSYNEQFF
TRBJ1-1 | NA | TRBV12-3/TRBV12-4 | NA | TGTGCCAGCATGGCAGGGCGGGGTACTGAAGCTTTCTTT | CASMAGRGTEAFF
TRBJ2-2 | NA | TRBV6-6 | NA | TGTGCCAGCAGTTACTCGCCAGGCCTCCCCGGGGAGCTGTTTTTT | CASSYSPGLPGELFF
TRBJ2-5 | NA | TRBV7-2 | NA | TGTGCCAGCACTACGCTTTCGGGCCGTCAAGAGACCCAGTACTTC | CASTTLSGRQETQYF
TRBJ2-1 | TRBD1 | TRBV28 | NA | TGTGCCAGCAGCTCCCAAGAGGGGCAGGGGGAGTTCTTC | CASSSQEGQGEFF
TRBJ2-4 | NA | TRBV2 | many | TGTGCCAGCAGTGAGGATGGGGCAGCCAAAAACATTCAGTACTTC | CASSEDGAAKNIQYF